This T cell receptor beta chain was retrieved from a study of T cell responses to AZD1222 COVID-19 vaccine. The table came from immunoSEQ multiplex PCR; TCRdb's copy has only in-frame clones and leaves some out. The table lists about 66,000 clones, less than 90% of them singletons. This clone was detected only a few times. Its target is not known. Study observations and caveats: Donor demographics were predominantly white British with a female majority; clonal diversity may be underestimated.

The TCR was taken from an adult in good health. Sequencing used peripheral blood, obtained on day 0 of AZD1222 vaccination.

Here the CDR3 reads CASFSGHGYNEAFF. Here the CDR3 DNA reads TGTGCCAGCTTTTCCGGCCACGGATATAATGAAGCTTTCTTT. The chain combines TRBV5-6 with TRBJ1-1; D is uncertain. The CDR3 consists of 14 residues. The germline V gene has CDR1 SGHDT and CDR2 YYEEEE. The V end lost 7 bases, the J end lost 7 bases, and 20 bases lay between the germline ends.